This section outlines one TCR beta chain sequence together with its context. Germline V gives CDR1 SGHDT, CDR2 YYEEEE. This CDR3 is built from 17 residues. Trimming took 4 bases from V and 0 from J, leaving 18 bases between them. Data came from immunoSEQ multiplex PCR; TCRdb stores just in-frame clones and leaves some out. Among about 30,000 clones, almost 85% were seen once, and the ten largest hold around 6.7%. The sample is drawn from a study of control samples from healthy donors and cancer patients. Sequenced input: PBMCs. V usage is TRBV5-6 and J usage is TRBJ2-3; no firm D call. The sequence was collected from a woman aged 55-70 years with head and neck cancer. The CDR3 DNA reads TGTGCCAGCAGCCTTACCGCAGGCTACCTTAGCACAGATACGCAGTATTTT. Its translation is CASSLTAGYLSTDTQYF. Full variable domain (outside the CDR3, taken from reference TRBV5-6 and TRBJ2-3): DAGVTQSPTHLIKTRGQQVTLRCSPKSGHDTVSWYQQALGQGPQFIFQYYEEEERQRGNFPDRFSGHQFPNYSSELNVNALLLGDSALYLCASSLTAGYLSTDTQYFGPGTRLTVL.